Reported below is one T cell receptor (beta chain). Its antigen is unidentified. The sequenced template was cDNA made from the entire isolated RNA. Repertoires were generated with immunoSEQ multiplex PCR, while TCRdb's copy carries only in-frame clones and drops some. The repertoire includes 130,000 to 150,000 clones, 6.9% of them detected once, and about 1.3% sits in the top ten. The data derive from a study of beta chain features in type 1 diabetes. Study results and caveats: In every one of the four CD4+ subsets, TCRB CDR3s were moderately but significantly shorter in Type 1 diabetes patients. Junctions at VDJ sites from type 1 diabetes patients had fewer insertions and more deletions.

The V segment lost 2 bases and the J segment 7 bases; nucleotides outside the gene matches: 12. Germline lookup yields CDR1 SEHNR and CDR2 FQNEAQ (reference sequence). The CDR3 contains 18 residues. The collection from each donor was one heparinised blood draw averaging approximately 110 mL. The chain recombines TRBV7-9 with TRBJ2-1; 12 bases fit TRBD2. The sequenced material came from central memory CD4+ T cells from blood. The origin of this receptor is a woman aged 25 to 45 in good health. The CDR3 loop reads CASSLPIRLAGVLNEQFF. The CDR3 coding sequence is TGTGCCAGCAGCTTACCGATCCGACTAGCGGGAGTATTGAATGAGCAGTTCTTC.